This section outlines one T cell receptor (beta chain) sequence together with its context. This entry is derived from a study of shared clonotypes between healthy human individuals. The CDR3 spans 11 residues. Germline values: CDR1 MNHNS, CDR2 SASEGT. V dropped 7 bases and J dropped 4 bases, with 7 bases sitting between them. Profiled with immunoSEQ multiplex PCR; TCRdb holds only in-frame clones, not every one. The table includes 2 million to 2.5 million clones, nearly 97% detected once. Sequenced material: naive CD4+ T cells sorted from blood. The subset was: CD45RA+ positively selected. This chain connects TRBV6-1 to TRBJ1-1, with D hard to call. The clonotype comes from a man aged 18 to 29 in good health. CDR3 in amino acids: CASTASTEAFF. The CDR3 DNA reads TGTGCCAGCACTGCGAGCACTGAAGCTTTCTTT.